One T cell receptor beta chain is described in this entry. The antigen it recognizes is unknown. No base quality values were provided; no much bigger clone lies one nucleotide off. The source of the sample is a study of relationships among human T cell subsets (TCRdb year 2010). In the study overall: Eight distinct blood T cell populations were sequenced: pan T, CD8 cytotoxic, regulatory, Th1, Th2, naive plus transitional, activated and memory cells. Beyond this particular receptor, the publication reports: T cell counts went unrecorded for two pan T samples, which were processed alongside pan B cells. No statistically significant differences in V, D and J usage, CDR3 length or N-nucleotide additions were observed among the seven subsets. A CD4+CD8+ double-positive population could not be excluded by the bead-based sorting. The substantial sharing of CDR3s among Th1, Th2 and regulatory T cells was interpreted as suggesting that cell fate choices are stochastic. Over 50% of CD8+ cytotoxic sequences were found to belong to clones with over 100 reads, whereas few such clones were observed in the regulatory and Th2 subsets.

Miltenyi superparamagnetic beads coated with subset-specific monoclonal antibodies were used to isolate the T cell subsets. Every T cell population was isolated from peripheral blood. Ficoll separation of whole blood yielded mononuclear cells, and anti-CD14 microbeads were then used to deplete the monocytes. The isolated cell populations were resuspended in RNAprotect reagent immediately. CD3+ T cells in general were included in the pan T sample. The CDR3 runs 15 residues from the cysteine to the phenylalanine. Kept here is only the CDR3 DNA, which spans 45 bases and is read in frame from base 1. V is clipped by 4 bases and J by 0 bases, and the sequence between their germline boundaries is 9 bases long. CDR1 SNHLY and CDR2 FYNNEI were looked up in the germline V gene. The receptor library was made with multiplex PCR. Instrument used: 454 GS FLX. Semiquantitative ARM-PCR was used to amplify the TCR alpha and beta CDR3 regions from mRNA. In ARM-PCR, tagged nested gene-specific primers were used first, and communal superprimers then performed exponential amplification. Exonuclease was used to remove the nested primers before the first-round PCR products went through the second amplification round. The amplicons were sequenced on the 454 platform, which can rapidly sequence millions of DNA fragments without cloning bias. A read mappable to both V and J germline segments was defined as an effective read. The authors' pipeline ran thus. IRmap was used to assign reads to germline V, D and J segments, relying on pyromap, a Smith-Waterman modification adapted to 454 sequencing errors. To filter D-beta assignments, cutoffs were set at the 99th percentile of the alignment scores obtained from simulated random sequences. CDR3 was defined as the amino acids between the conserved V-segment Y[YFLI]C motif and the J-segment [FW]GXGT motif. A compound Poisson process model, previously applied to large-scale EST data, was used to estimate repertoire diversity. A cross-contamination detection procedure was applied to argue against sample contamination as the source of shared CDR3s. Using fastp trimming at Q25 and MiXCR clonotype assembly, TCRdb reanalyzed the public sequencing data and kept in-frame beta chains. Duplicate CDR3 protein sequences are folded into a single record with the most common DNA and genes. The V and J calls shown here were made by TCRdb, not taken from the authors' results. This sample holds fewer than 16,000 distinct CDR3 sequences; around two thirds were observed only once. The top ten clonotypes cover 30% to 35% of the sample.

Source material: total T cells sorted from blood. The sample's cell subset or site, from its label and the paper: CD3+ T cells in general. The TCR was taken from a middle-aged man in good health. This chain is built from TRBV2 and TRBJ1-4, with TRBD1 perhaps the D gene, on 6 matching bases. The nucleotide sequence reads as follows: TGTGCCAGCAGTGGGGACACGTCAACTAATGAAAAACTGTTTTTT. The resulting protein is CASSGDTSTNEKLFF.